This T cell receptor beta chain was obtained from a study of blood T cell repertoires in COVID-19. This table comes from immunoSEQ multiplex PCR, and its TCRdb copy is limited to in-frame clones, with some not included. The sample records roughly 380,000 clones, 89% being singletons. Trimming took 4 bases from V and 5 from J, leaving 14 bases between them. The germline V gene encodes CDR1 SGHTA and CDR2 FQGNSA. CDR3 length equals 14 residues. The origin of this receptor is a woman in her forties with COVID-19, enrolled during active disease. The chain is built from TRBV7-2 and TRBJ2-5; D is possibly TRBD1 (6 bases). The source material was peripheral blood. CDR3 bases: TGTGCCAGCAGCTATGGGGGCGTCGGGGAGACCCAGTACTTC. Translation: CASSYGGVGETQYF.